This TCR beta chain was identified during a study of T-cell reconstitution after alpha-beta-depleted transplantation in children. Study-wide results and caveats: Several hundred expanded graft clones reportedly were the source of alpha-beta T cells about two months after transplant.

This clonotype was picked up a small number of times. Its antigen is still unknown. For TCRbeta, the library was prepared with unique molecular identifiers. TCRdb reanalysed the PCR reads using MiXCR and keeps one entry per CDR3 protein. The data show 200,000 or so distinct CDR3 sequences, 8.4% seen once. CDR3 length: 13 amino acids. The V end was cut by 0 bases, the J end by 8 bases, with 7 bases between. Germline-derived CDR1 and CDR2 are KGHSH and LQKENI. This receptor was obtained from a male patient aged 2-15 years who had a stem cell transplant for acute myeloid leukemia, so the T cells may come from the graft donor. J is TRBJ1-4 and V is TRBV18; no clear D gene. Sequences were derived from PBMCs, mostly from graft donor cells, sampled 360 days after TCRalphabeta/CD19-depleted stem cell transplant. The CDR3 is CASSPPLTEKLFF. Here the CDR3 DNA reads TGTGCCAGCTCACCACCGCTCACAGAAAAACTGTTTTTT. Full variable domain (rest looked up from reference TRBV18 and TRBJ1-4): NAGVMQNPRHLVRRRGQEARLRCSPMKGHSHVYWYRQLPEEGLKFMVYLQKENIIDESGMPKERFSAEFPKEGPSILRIQQVVRGDSAAYFCASSPPLTEKLFFGSGTQLSVL.